This entry features one T cell receptor (beta chain) sequence. Its antigen is unidentified. The PCR template was genomic DNA. Multiplex PCR with 30 forward and 13 reverse primers amplified the TCR beta CDR3. TCRdb itself ran the multiplex PCR reads through MiXCR, one entry per CDR3 protein. The top ten hold approximately 15% of the sample, which has approximately 260,000 distinct CDR3 sequences, roughly 44% seen once. All diabetic donors were classified as either type 1 or type 2 diabetes. This sample is part of a study of type 1 and type 2 diabetes patients. Across the study: From PBMCs, CD4+ and CD8+ T cells were isolated by magnetic microbeads. General observations from the study: Type 1 diabetes repertoires were significantly less diverse than type 2 diabetes ones. Between type 2 diabetes and control samples, V and J usage averaged approximately 0.97 correlation.

The TCR sequence derives from a man in his late teens or twenties with type 2 diabetes. Sequencing was done on a sample of peripheral blood mononuclear cells (PBMCs).

The CDR3 DNA sequence: TGTGCCAGCAGTATACGCACAGGGTTATCGTACGAGCAGTACTTC. Translation: CASSIRTGLSYEQYF. V and J are TRBV6-6 and TRBJ2-7; D might be TRBD1 (6 bases). The CDR3 spans 15 residues. The V end lost 5 bases, the J end lost 4 bases, and 18 bases lay between the germline ends. Germline V gene lookup returns CDR1 MNHNY and CDR2 SVGAGI (reference sequence).